This TCR beta chain was captured in a study of beta chain features in type 1 diabetes. This clone was seen more than once but under ten times. V lost 10 bases, J lost 6 bases, and 19 bases lay in between. The CDR3 runs 13 residues. Germline CDR1 and CDR2: SNHLY and FYNNEI. The sequenced template was cDNA made from the entire isolated RNA. Using immunoSEQ multiplex PCR, the repertoire was profiled, and TCRdb retains in-frame clones only, with some absent. The table lists under 950,000 clones, 17% of them singletons. This clonotype originated in a woman between 18 and 29 years old in good health. V usage is TRBV2 and J usage is TRBJ2-7; D gene unclear. Sample: naive CD4+ T cells from blood. In DNA, the CDR3 is TGTGCCATCCTTGGCGCTCGGGTAGGCGAGCAGTACTTC. This gives the protein CAILGARVGEQYF. The whole variable domain, filled in from reference TRBV2 and TRBJ2-7, reads EPEVTQTPSHQVTQMGQEVILRCVPISNHLYFYWYRQILGQKVEFLVSFYNNEISEKSEIFDDQFSVERPDGSNFTLKIRSTKLEDSAMYFCAILGARVGEQYFGPGTRLTVT.